The entry below describes one TCR beta chain. The antigen remains unidentified. This entry is derived from a study of CD4 T cells in relation to SARS-CoV-2 and coronaviruses. Study-level results: Monoreactive clones expanded significantly more to SARS-CoV-2 than crossreactive clones did.

The assay was immunoSEQ multiplex PCR, and TCRdb's table has in-frame clones only and misses some. The top ten clones hold roughly 0.14% of a sample with 65,000 or so clones, approximately 94% of them seen once. Germline-derived CDR1 and CDR2 are MDHEN and SYDVKM. This CDR3 spans 17 amino acids. V was clipped by 1 base and J by 1 base; unmatched bases: 8. Before the COVID-19 pandemic, during about 2010-2018, CD4+ T cells were taken from unexposed donors. The receptor's source is a human donor in good health. The chain has TRBV28 and TRBJ2-3, with TRBD1 matching 7 bases. The specimen was naive CD4+ T cells from PBMCs. Indicated subset: naive CD4+ T cells isolated by negative enrichment. Here the CDR3 DNA reads TGTGCCAGCAGTTTATCTATTGGACAGGTGGGCACAGATACGCAGTATTTT. Protein: CASSLSIGQVGTDTQYF.